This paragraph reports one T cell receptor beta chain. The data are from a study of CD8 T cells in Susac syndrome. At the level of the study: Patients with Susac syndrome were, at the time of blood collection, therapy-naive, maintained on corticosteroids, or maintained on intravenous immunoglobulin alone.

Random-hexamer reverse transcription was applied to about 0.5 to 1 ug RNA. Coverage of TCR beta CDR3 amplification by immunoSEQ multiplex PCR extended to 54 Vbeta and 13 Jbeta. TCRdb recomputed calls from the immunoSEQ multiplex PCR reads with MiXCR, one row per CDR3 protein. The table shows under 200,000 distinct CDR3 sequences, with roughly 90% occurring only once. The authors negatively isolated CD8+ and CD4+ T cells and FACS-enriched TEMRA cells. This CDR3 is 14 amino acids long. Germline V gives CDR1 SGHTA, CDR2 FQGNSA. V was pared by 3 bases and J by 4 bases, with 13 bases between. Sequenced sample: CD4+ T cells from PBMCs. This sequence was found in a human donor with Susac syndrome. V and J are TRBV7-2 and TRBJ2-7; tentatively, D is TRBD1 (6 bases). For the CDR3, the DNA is TGTGCCAGCAGCTTGTATGGGACACGTTACGAGCAGTACTTC. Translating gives CASSLYGTRYEQYF. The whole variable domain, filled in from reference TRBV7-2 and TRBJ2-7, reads GAGVSQSPSNKVTEKGKDVELRCDPISGHTALYWYRQSLGQGLEFLIYFQGNSAPDKSGLPSDRFSAERTGGSVSTLTIQRTQQEDSAVYLCASSLYGTRYEQYFGPGTRLTVT.